This T cell receptor (beta chain) was sequenced during a study of T cell responses to AZD1222 COVID-19 vaccine. Findings of the study overall: There were vaccine-associated CD4 TCRs across spike, dominant at 160-218 and 743-854. Reports indicate that nearly half of spike-specific TCRs are directed at unmutated variant regions.

J was trimmed by 7 bases and V by 1 base; bases with no gene match: 9. The CDR3 sequence is 15 residues long. The germline V gene encodes CDR1 LGHNA and CDR2 YSLEER. With respect to this clone: Its antigen is not known.

Repertoires were generated with immunoSEQ multiplex PCR, while TCRdb's copy carries only in-frame clones and drops some. Among roughly 100,000 clones listed, 89% were seen once. Sequencing used peripheral blood, obtained 28 days after the second AZD1222 dose. This receptor was taken from an adult who received the AZD1222 COVID-19 vaccine. The chain uses TRBV4-3 and TRBJ1-2; 7 bases map to TRBD1. The CDR3 here is CASSQAIEGARGYTF. The CDR3 nucleotides read TGCGCCAGCAGCCAAGCAATAGAGGGGGCGCGTGGCTACACCTTC.